These 8 T cell receptor beta chains share one sample of origin, sequenced in a study of cytomegalovirus exposure and HLA in healthy donors. Primers: 60 Vbeta forward and 13 Jbeta reverse. The protocol was immunoSEQ multiplex PCR, while the TCRdb copy is restricted to in-frame clones and leaves out a portion. The table lists roughly 100,000 clones, approximately 72% of them singletons, with around 2.1% in the top ten. Sequencing input: PBMCs. These receptor sequences come from a man aged 25 to 45 in good health and CMV-seronegative.

This chain connects TRBV5-1 to TRBJ2-5, with 11 bases lining up with TRBD2. Germline CDR1 reads SGHRS; CDR2 reads YFSETQ. With V trimmed by 7 bases and J by 2 bases, 13 bases remained unmatched. CDR3 length: 17 amino acids. CDR3 DNA: TGCGCCAGCCTTGAAGGGCCTAGCGGGGGGTTTCAAGAGACCCAGTACTTC. This codes for CASLEGPSGGFQETQYF.

V is TRBV9 and J is TRBJ2-1; TRBD1 matches 8 bases. CDR1 is SGDLS, CDR2 YYNGEE, per germline. The CDR3 is 15 amino acids. V was clipped by 0 bases and J by 8 bases; unmatched bases: 7. CDR3 DNA: TGTGCCAGCAGCGTAGGGCAGGGGGCAGGCGATGAGCAGTTCTTC. This sequence encodes CASSVGQGAGDEQFF.

The V gene is TRBV18, the J gene TRBJ2-3, with D possibly matching TRBD2 (6 bases). Germline V CDR1 and CDR2: KGHSH, LQKENI. Between the trimmed V and J ends, which lost 3 bases and 6 bases, there was a span of 16 bases. The CDR3 length is 15 residues. CDR3 sequence: CASSPRVQRGDTQYF. CDR3 coding DNA: TGTGCCAGCTCACCCCGGGTCCAACGGGGGGATACGCAGTATTTT.

CDR3 DNA: TGTGCCATCGACAGGACGAACACCGGGGAGCTGTTTTTT. Translation: CAIDRTNTGELFF. The chain carries TRBV10-3 and TRBJ2-2, with D maybe TRBD1 (6 bases). Trimming left V 8 bases short and J 0 bases short, with 7 bases between. CDR1 is ENHRY and CDR2 is SYGVKD in the germline V gene. The CDR3 covers 13 residues.

CDR3 region: CASSPGTTDTQYF. CDR3 coding DNA: TGTGCCAGCTCACCAGGGACTACAGATACGCAGTATTTT. The gene calls are TRBV18 and TRBJ2-3; tentatively, D is TRBD2 (6 bases). The CDR3 has 13 amino acids. Trimming stripped 2 bases from V and 3 bases from J, with 6 bases between. CDR1 KGHSH and CDR2 LQKENI come from the germline V gene.

This clone was seen only a few times. The chain joins TRBV19 to TRBJ1-5, with TRBD1 as a possible D gene (5 bases). Germline CDR1 LNHDA, CDR2 SQIVND (reference sequence). The CDR3 runs 14 residues. V was shortened by 0 bases and J by 7 bases, with 10 bases between the two germline ends. The CDR3 here is CASSIDGRGQPQHF. The CDR3 DNA follows: TGTGCCAGTAGTATAGATGGGCGGGGCCAGCCCCAGCATTTT.

This clone turned up a few times. The V gene is TRBV30, the J gene TRBJ1-4, with TRBD1 matching over 7 bases. The junction had 4 bases not matched to a gene; V was cut back by 1 base and J by 5 bases. Germline CDR1 reads GTSNPN; CDR2 reads SVGIG (reference sequence). CDR3 length equals 14 residues. CDR3 sequence: CAWSDGTVNEKLFF. The CDR3 DNA reads TGTGCCTGGAGTGACGGGACAGTGAATGAAAAACTGTTTTTT.

The chain's CDR3 is CASSPGLSNEQFF. For the CDR3, the DNA is TGTGCCAGCAGCCCGGGACTTAGTAATGAGCAGTTCTTC. This chain links TRBV11-2 with TRBJ2-1, with D maybe TRBD2 (6 bases). From germline, CDR1 is SGHAT and CDR2 FQNNGV. Trimming removed 5 bases from V and 7 bases from J, with 12 bases in between. The CDR3 runs 13 residues. The full variable domain, in which reference TRBV11-2 and TRBJ2-1 provide the parts outside the CDR3, is EAGVAQSPRYKIIEKRQSVAFWCNPISGHATLYWYQQILGQGPKLLIQFQNNGVVDDSQLPKDRFSAERLKGVDSTLKIQPAKLEDSAVYLCASSPGLSNEQFFGPGTRLTVL.